A single T cell receptor (beta chain) is shown here with its context. This entry comes from a study of T cell changes during pregnancy in multiple sclerosis. Clones were read by immunoSEQ multiplex PCR, and TCRdb kept only the in-frame ones, dropping some. The sample lists 42,000 or so clones; about 94% were seen once. The CDR3 totals 17 residues. V dropped 6 bases and J dropped 0; count of bases not matched to a gene: 10. Per germline, CDR1 WSHSY and CDR2 SAAADI. The material was CD8+ T cells from peripheral blood mononuclear cells, obtained in the third trimester of pregnancy. The chain carries TRBV10-2 and TRBJ2-4, with TRBD2 matching over 8 bases. The sequence came from a female donor with multiple sclerosis, enrolled in a pregnancy study. Written as DNA, the CDR3 is TGCGCCAGCAGGGGAGCGGGAGAGGAGAAAGCCAAAAACATTCAGTACTTC. Its protein is CASRGAGEEKAKNIQYF.